These 21 T cell receptor beta chains were all obtained from the same sample, sequenced in a study of breast tumors, draining lymph nodes, adjacent tissues. TCRdb analysed the multiplex PCR reads with MiXCR anew, one entry per CDR3 protein. The sample carries 50,000 to 85,000 distinct CDR3 sequences, 40% to 55% recorded once. Sequencing was performed on breast tumor tissue. The receptors derive from a female donor with breast cancer. Some clones in this sample may be carry-over from other donors' samples.

The table lists this clonotype with a count of one. A read error may be the cause here, since a much bigger clone is one base away. This sequence joins TRBV6-2 or TRBV6-3 and TRBJ2-3; weak D call: TRBD2 (5 bases). The length of the CDR3 is 12 residues. V lost 10 bases and J lost 3, with 11 bases in between. The germline CDR1 and CDR2 sequences are MNHEY and SVGEGT. This CDR3 reads CATSGLTDTQYF. As DNA, the CDR3 is TGTGCCACCAGCGGTTTGACAGATACGCAGTATTTT.

Comments on this clonotype: It is unclear where the CDR3 begins or ends on the DNA, so no DNA is shown, and the CDR3 is as TCRdb lists it. This chain uses TRBV20-1 with TRBJ2-1; the table's D gene call, TRBD1, was not cross checked with the DNA. The CDR3 extends over 24 residues, inclusive of both ends. Per germline, CDR1 DFQATT and CDR2 SNEGSKA (reference sequence). The CDR3: CSARDRSRASYEQYFGPGDNEQFF.

This clonotype was seen repeatedly, ten times or more. A read error is possible here, since a much larger clone lies one base away. The chain couples TRBV7-6 to TRBJ2-5, with D possibly matching TRBD2 (6 bases). The CDR3 is 15 amino acids. Germline CDR1 reads SGHVS; CDR2 reads FNYEAQ. DNA of the CDR3: TGTGCCAGCGCCCCTGGGGGGAAGCGCCAAGAGACCCAGCACTTC. Protein sequence: CASAPGGKRQETQHF.

This clonotype is judged medium-sized. The V and J genes are TRBV20-1 and TRBJ1-2; D gene uncertain. The CDR3 has 15 amino acids. V was shortened by 1 base and J by 2 bases, with 14 bases between the two germline ends. Germline V CDR1 and CDR2: DFQATT, SNEGSKA (reference sequence). CDR3 protein: CSARGLMAGNYGYTF. In DNA, the CDR3 is TGCAGTGCTAGAGGACTTATGGCAGGCAACTATGGCTACACCTTC.

J is TRBJ1-6 and V is TRBV12-3 or TRBV12-4; the D gene is possibly TRBD1 (6 bases). V lost 6 bases to trimming and J lost 14 bases, with 23 bases between them. CDR3 length: 15 residues. The CDR3 coding sequence is TGTGCCAGCAGCCCTACGTACACAGGGCAATCAGCCCTCCACTTT. Translating it yields CASSPTYTGQSALHF.

The sample holds many counts of this clonotype. The chain couples TRBV11-2 to TRBJ2-7; 8 positions match TRBD2. This CDR3 is built from 14 residues. From germline, CDR1 is SGHAT and CDR2 FQNNGV. With V trimmed by 1 base and J by 4 bases, 3 bases remained unmatched. CDR3 coding DNA: TGTGCCAGCAGCTTAGTTAGCGGGACATACGAGCAGTACTTC. As protein: CASSLVSGTYEQYF.

V is TRBV20-1 and J is TRBJ2-5, with D possibly matching TRBD1 (5 bases). V was cut by 0 bases and J by 9 bases, with 20 bases left in between. CDR3 size: 15 residues. CDR1 and CDR2 (germline): DFQATT, SNEGSKA (reference sequence). Written as DNA, the CDR3 is TGCAGTGCTAGAGATGGCGCAGGGAATAATCAGCCCCAGTACTTC. Protein sequence: CSARDGAGNNQPQYF.

This clonotype qualifies as medium-sized (0.01 to 0.1%). This chain links TRBV7-2 with TRBJ1-2, with D unresolved. CDR3 length: 15 amino acids. Germline CDR1 and CDR2: SGHTA and FQGNSA. V was trimmed by 2 bases and J by 5 bases, leaving 15 bases between them. As DNA, the CDR3 is TGTGCCAGCAGCTTACCACCCCCAGGTCGTTATGGCTACACCTTC. Amino acid sequence: CASSLPPPGRYGYTF.

The V and J genes are TRBV20-1 and TRBJ2-2; D is unclear. Between the trimmed V and J ends, which lost 0 bases and 6 bases, there was a span of 8 bases. The CDR3 is 13 amino acids. Germline V lookup: CDR1 DFQATT, CDR2 SNEGSKA (reference sequence). CDR3 protein: CSARDSHAGELFF. Here the CDR3 DNA reads TGCAGTGCTAGAGATAGTCACGCCGGGGAGCTGTTTTTT.

The rearrangement links TRBV9 to TRBJ2-5, with 9 bases lining up with TRBD1. With V trimmed by 0 bases and J by 3 bases, 3 bases remained unmatched. Looked up from germline, CDR1 is SGDLS and CDR2 is YYNGEE. The CDR3 sequence is 15 residues long. The CDR3 sequence is CASSVEGTGKETQYF. CDR3 nucleotide sequence: TGTGCCAGCAGCGTAGAAGGGACAGGGAAAGAGACCCAGTACTTC. Variable domain in full (rest from reference TRBV9 and TRBJ2-5): DSGVTQTPKHLITATGQRVTLRCSPRSGDLSVYWYQQSLDQGLQFLIQYYNGEERAKGNILERFSAQQFPDLHSELNLSSLELGDSALYFCASSVEGTGKETQYFGPGTRLLVL.

This clonotype has just a few counts. This sequence may be a read error, since a much larger clone differs from it by one base. The CDR3 DNA reads TGTGCCAGCAGCTTACTGGGACAGGGGGCCTACGAGCAGTACTTC. Encoded protein: CASSLLGQGAYEQYF. This chain links TRBV13 with TRBJ2-7; 11 positions match TRBD1. Germline V lookup: CDR1 PRHDT, CDR2 FYEKMQ (reference sequence). V was clipped by 2 bases and J by 2 bases; unmatched bases: 2. This CDR3 is 15 amino acids long.

The chain has TRBV20-1 and TRBJ2-5; TRBD1 aligns across 8 bases. The CDR3 has 15 amino acids. CDR1 and CDR2 from the germline V gene are DFQATT and SNEGSKA (reference sequence). V lost 0 bases, J lost 2 bases, and 5 bases stayed unmatched. The CDR3 region has the DNA TGCAGTGCTAGAGAGTTTGGGACAGGTCAAGAGACCCAGTACTTC. Protein sequence: CSAREFGTGQETQYF.

The chain is built from TRBV20-1 and TRBJ1-5; TRBD1 is a possible D gene (6 bases). This CDR3 is 16 amino acids long. V was shortened by 0 bases and J by 11 bases, with 23 bases between the two germline ends. Germline-derived CDR1 and CDR2 are DFQATT and SNEGSKA (reference sequence). CDR3: CSARDTGRGTQETQHF. The CDR3 DNA reads as TGCAGTGCTAGAGATACGGGGAGGGGGACCCAAGAGACCCAGCATTTT.

This clonotype ranks as medium-sized (0.01 to 0.1%). The J gene is TRBJ2-7, the V gene TRBV5-1; D is possibly TRBD1 (5 bases). Deletions cut 2 bases from V and 5 bases from J, with 8 bases between. This CDR3 comprises 12 residues. In germline, CDR1 is SGHRS, CDR2 YFSETQ. In DNA form, the CDR3 reads TGCGCCAGCAGCTTAGGGGCAGACGAGCAGTACTTC. This sequence encodes CASSLGADEQYF.

The chain uses TRBV7-9 and TRBJ2-3, with 14 nucleotides matching TRBD2. The CDR3 sequence is 17 residues long. Per the germline V gene, CDR1 is SEHNR and CDR2 is FQNEAQ (reference sequence). The V segment lost 4 bases and the J segment 11 bases; nucleotides outside the gene matches: 14. In nucleotides, the CDR3 is TGTGCCAGCAGCTCGAGAGAGGACAGGACTAGCGGGGGGAAGCAGTATTTT. It is translated as CASSSREDRTSGGKQYF.

V is TRBV5-1 and J is TRBJ1-4; D is uncertain. The V end was cut by 7 bases, the J end by 4 bases, with 8 bases between. This CDR3 region has 12 residues. Germline CDR1 and CDR2: SGHRS and YFSETQ. This chain's CDR3 is CASSRCNEKLFF. For the CDR3, the DNA is TGCGCCAGCTCGAGGTGTAATGAAAAACTGTTTTTT.

There are many counts of this clonotype. The rearrangement links TRBV20-1 to TRBJ2-3; TRBD1 aligns across 12 bases. The CDR3 contains 14 residues. Germline V gene data show CDR1 as DFQATT and CDR2 as SNEGSKA (reference sequence). J lost 0 bases, V lost 6 bases, and 1 base had no gene match. CDR3 loop: CSAGQGASTDTQYF. The CDR3 DNA is TGCAGTGCGGGACAGGGGGCGAGCACAGATACGCAGTATTTT.

The chain carries TRBV4-2 and TRBJ2-1; D remains ambiguous. Germline V gene lookup returns CDR1 LGHNA and CDR2 YNFKEQ. The CDR3 covers 18 residues. V gave up 1 base and J gave up 4 bases, with 20 bases separating them. CDR3 bases: TGTGCCAGCAGCCAAGTTTTAATTGCCGCTCAGGAGTACAATGAGCAGTTCTTC. It codes for CASSQVLIAAQEYNEQFF.

This clonotype was seen repeatedly, ten times or more. The chain employs TRBV30 and TRBJ1-6; D may be TRBD1 (5 bases). Per the germline V gene, CDR1 is GTSNPN and CDR2 is SVGIG (reference sequence). There are 12 residues in the CDR3. Trimming shortened V by 3 bases and J by 12 bases, and 12 bases separated the two germline ends. CDR3 in DNA: TGTGCCTGGAGCGCAGGGTTGGGACCCCTCCACTTT. Protein product: CAWSAGLGPLHF.

There are a few counts of this clonotype. V and J are TRBV6-5 and TRBJ1-5; tentative D call: TRBD1 (6 bases). The germline V and J ends were trimmed by 5 bases and 6 bases, with 20 bases remaining between them. CDR3 length equals 16 residues. CDR1 and CDR2 (germline): MNHEY, SVGAGI. The CDR3 here is CASSPDSALVGQPQHF. DNA of the CDR3: TGTGCCAGCAGTCCGGACAGCGCCCTCGTGGGTCAGCCCCAGCATTTT.

This clonotype was counted ten times or more. J is TRBJ2-5 and V is TRBV6-2 or TRBV6-3, with D perhaps matching TRBD1 or TRBD2 (6 bases each). There are 17 residues in the CDR3. V lost 0 bases and J 1 base, leaving 15 bases between the germline ends. The germline CDR1 and CDR2 sequences are MNHEY and SVGEGT. CDR3 protein: CASSYSPGAEIQETQYF. The CDR3 DNA is TGTGCCAGCAGTTACTCACCGGGGGCCGAAATCCAAGAGACCCAGTACTTC.